The 24 T cell receptor beta chains below come from one sample, sequenced in a study of blood T cell repertoires in COVID-19. Profiling relied on immunoSEQ multiplex PCR, and the TCRdb table lists in-frame clones only, not all of them. The sample lists approximately 150,000 clones; about 83% were seen once. The sample consisted of peripheral blood. The receptor set was obtained from a woman older than 75 with acute or convalescent COVID-19.

This sequence joins TRBV6-5 and TRBJ2-6, with D perhaps matching TRBD1 (5 bases). This CDR3 has 15 amino acids. CDR1 and CDR2 (germline): MNHEY, SVGAGI. V lost 6 bases to trimming and J lost 0 bases, with 9 bases between them. CDR3 nucleotide sequence: TGTGCCAGCAGGGACATCCTCTCTGGGGCCAACGTCCTGACTTTC. Translated: CASRDILSGANVLTF.

The chain links TRBV29-1 to TRBJ2-3, with 11 positions matching TRBD2. The CDR3 spans 16 residues. Germline assignment: CDR1 SQVTM and CDR2 ANQGSEA. The ends lost 1 base at V and 0 bases at J; junction bases unmatched: 3. As DNA, the CDR3 is TGCAGCGTTGAAGGTAGCGGGGGGGCTAGCACAGATACGCAGTATTTT. Its translation is CSVEGSGGASTDTQYF.

J is TRBJ2-3 and V is TRBV7-2, with 8 bases that match TRBD1. Per the germline V gene, CDR1 is SGHTA and CDR2 is FQGNSA. This CDR3 contains 16 residues. J was trimmed by 1 base and V by 1 base; bases with no gene match: 4. This chain's CDR3 is CASSLVGTGGTDTQYF. The CDR3 DNA is TGTGCCAGCAGCTTAGTCGGGACAGGTGGCACAGATACGCAGTATTTT. Using reference TRBV7-2 and TRBJ2-3 for the parts outside the CDR3, the full variable domain is GAGVSQSPSNKVTEKGKDVELRCDPISGHTALYWYRQSLGQGLEFLIYFQGNSAPDKSGLPSDRFSAERTGGSVSTLTIQRTQQEDSAVYLCASSLVGTGGTDTQYFGPGTRLTVL.

The chain employs TRBV25-1 and TRBJ2-1; tentative D call: TRBD1 (6 bases). V was cut by 6 bases and J by 7 bases, with 7 bases left in between. Germline V gene sequence: CDR1 MGHDK, CDR2 SYGVNS. This CDR3 spans 11 amino acids. CDR3 protein: CASRRGNEQFF. CDR3 coding DNA: TGTGCCAGCAGAAGGGGGAATGAGCAGTTCTTC.

The chain joins TRBV12-3 or TRBV12-4 to TRBJ2-3, with D possibly TRBD1 on 5 matching bases. Trimming pared 2 bases from V and 4 bases from J, leaving 7 bases between. The CDR3 spans 13 residues. The CDR3 here is CASSLTGPDTQYF. The CDR3 DNA reads TGTGCCAGCAGTTTAACAGGCCCAGATACGCAGTATTTT.

Concerning this clone itself: This same CDR3 is encoded by further DNA sequences in the sample. The rearrangement joins TRBV7-2 to TRBJ2-5; TRBD2 matches at 10 bases. The CDR3 runs 15 residues. The junction had 4 bases not matched to a gene; V was cut back by 3 bases and J by 3 bases. CDR1 is SGHTA and CDR2 is FQGNSA in the germline V gene. The CDR3 bases are TGTGCCAGCAGCTTGAGCGGGGGGGCGGAAGAGACCCAGTACTTC. Amino acids: CASSLSGGAEETQYF. Filled out from reference TRBV7-2 and TRBJ2-5, the complete variable domain reads GAGVSQSPSNKVTEKGKDVELRCDPISGHTALYWYRQSLGQGLEFLIYFQGNSAPDKSGLPSDRFSAERTGGSVSTLTIQRTQQEDSAVYLCASSLSGGAEETQYFGPGTRLLVL.

DNA of the CDR3: TGCGCCAGCAGCCAACGAACCCAGACAGCTACTGGAAACACCATATATTTT. Protein sequence: CASSQRTQTATGNTIYF. This chain connects TRBV4-1 to TRBJ1-3; perhaps TRBD1 as D (5 bases). The V gene lost 2 bases and the J gene lost 2 bases, with 16 bases spanning the gap. This CDR3 is 17 amino acids long. CDR1 and CDR2 from the germline V gene are MGHRA and YSYEKL.

The chain combines TRBV12-5 with TRBJ1-5; D perhaps matches TRBD1 (6 bases). V lost 5 bases and J lost 2, with 10 bases in between. Germline lookup yields CDR1 LGHNT and CDR2 FRNRAP. The CDR3 loop spans 14 amino acids. The DNA for the CDR3 is TGTGCTAGTGGTGCTTCAGGGGGCAATCAGCCCCAGCATTTT. Protein sequence: CASGASGGNQPQHF.

This chain connects TRBV10-3 to TRBJ1-6, with 9 bases fitting TRBD1. The CDR3 sequence is 12 residues long. From germline, CDR1 is ENHRY and CDR2 SYGVKD. The V and J ends lost 10 bases and 7 bases, in that order; junction bases with no gene match: 2. This CDR3 reads CATGQGNSPLHF. CDR3 bases: TGTGCCACCGGACAGGGGAATTCACCCCTCCACTTT.

The V and J genes are TRBV11-3 and TRBJ2-3; D possibly corresponds to TRBD1 (5 bases). The CDR3 sequence is 13 residues long. Germline V gene sequence: CDR1 SGHNT, CDR2 YENEEA. V dropped 0 bases and J dropped 5 bases, with 6 bases sitting between them. The CDR3 DNA reads TGTGCCAGCAGCTTAGAGACAGAAGATACGCAGTATTTT. Amino acids: CASSLETEDTQYF. Variable domain in full (rest from reference TRBV11-3 and TRBJ2-3): EAGVVQSPRYKIIEKKQPVAFWCNPISGHNTLYWYLQNLGQGPELLIRYENEEAVDDSQLPKDRFSAERLKGVDSTLKIQPAELGDSAVYLCASSLETEDTQYFGPGTRLTVL.

Ten or more counts support this clone. The chain employs TRBV10-3 and TRBJ2-7; 7 positions agree with TRBD2. Germline V gives CDR1 ENHRY, CDR2 SYGVKD. The CDR3 is 15 residues long. Trimming at V came to 3 bases and at J to 0 bases, leaving 5 bases not matched to a gene. The CDR3 DNA reads TGTGCCATCAGTGATATCGGGGGGAACTCCTACGAGCAGTACTTC. Translation gives CAISDIGGNSYEQYF.

This clone was seen a handful of times. This chain uses TRBV4-1 with TRBJ1-6; possible D gene TRBD1, 5 bases. Germline V lookup: CDR1 MGHRA, CDR2 YSYEKL. CDR3 size: 16 residues. V lost 2 bases to trimming and J lost 6 bases, with 14 bases between them. CDR3 in amino acids: CASSQPRGDFNSPLHF. For the CDR3, the DNA is TGCGCCAGCAGCCAACCAAGGGGCGATTTTAATTCACCCCTCCACTTT.

This rearrangement joins TRBV6-5 to TRBJ1-1; possibly TRBD1 for D (6 bases). The germline CDR1 and CDR2 sequences are MNHEY and SVGAGI. V was cut by 0 bases and J by 2 bases, with 13 bases left in between. The length of the CDR3 is 16 residues. CDR3 coding DNA: TGTGCCAGCAGTTACTCGACAGGTGGCAGTAACACTGAAGCTTTCTTT. Translation: CASSYSTGGSNTEAFF.

The V call is TRBV7-9, the J call TRBJ2-7; D may be TRBD2 (6 bases). The V end was cut by 5 bases, the J end by 2 bases, with 7 bases between. In germline, CDR1 is SEHNR, CDR2 FQNEAQ (reference sequence). This CDR3 contains 12 residues. In DNA, the CDR3 is TGTGCCAGCAGCCCGGGGGCCTACGAGCAGTACTTC. Translating gives CASSPGAYEQYF.

This chain connects TRBV9 to TRBJ1-4; D unclear. Per germline, CDR1 SGDLS and CDR2 YYNGEE. This CDR3 has 18 amino acids. V was shortened by 1 base and J by 0 bases, with 16 bases between the two germline ends. CDR3 region: CASSVLPGDRATNEKLFF. CDR3 sequence (DNA): TGTGCCAGCAGCGTACTTCCAGGCGATAGAGCAACTAATGAAAAACTGTTTTTT.

This sequence joins TRBV6-1 and TRBJ2-7; 7 nucleotides line up with TRBD2. Per germline, CDR1 MNHNS and CDR2 SASEGT. The V and J ends lost 0 bases and 2 bases, in that order; junction bases with no gene match: 7. This CDR3 is 16 amino acids long. CDR3 DNA: TGTGCCAGCAGTGAAGCCTGGCGGACTAGTGCCTACGAGCAGTACTTC. Translating gives CASSEAWRTSAYEQYF.

This chain links TRBV9 with TRBJ2-7, with 13 bases matching TRBD2. Trimming at V came to 4 bases and at J to 6 bases, leaving 7 bases not matched to a gene. This CDR3 is built from 15 residues. Germline assignment: CDR1 SGDLS and CDR2 YYNGEE. DNA for the CDR3: TGTGCCAGCAGCCCGGGACTAGCGGGATCCCCCGAGCAGTACTTC. It codes for CASSPGLAGSPEQYF.

The chain joins TRBV6-2 or TRBV6-3 to TRBJ1-5, with 7 bases lining up with TRBD1. J lost 3 bases, V lost 7 bases, and 9 bases had no gene match. The CDR3 has 15 residues. Germline V CDR1 and CDR2: MNHEY, SVGEGT. As DNA, the CDR3 is TGTGCCAGCACCCCCCCCGGGACAGACAATCAGCCCCAGCATTTT. Its translation is CASTPPGTDNQPQHF.

CDR3: CASSYQPTSNTEAFF. In DNA, the CDR3 is TGTGCCAGCAGTTACCAGCCGACATCGAACACTGAAGCTTTCTTT. The chain uses TRBV6-5 and TRBJ1-1, with D unresolved. Germline-derived CDR1 and CDR2 are MNHEY and SVGAGI. Trimming took off 2 bases at V and 1 base at J, with 11 bases between the two ends. CDR3 length equals 15 residues.

The rearrangement uses TRBV2 and TRBJ2-6; D may be TRBD2 (5 bases). V gave up 2 bases and J gave up 2 bases, with 7 bases separating them. This CDR3 comprises 15 residues. Germline V gene sequence: CDR1 SNHLY, CDR2 FYNNEI. The CDR3 loop reads CASSELGAGANVLTF. The DNA for the CDR3 is TGTGCCAGCAGTGAACTCGGGGCTGGGGCCAACGTCCTGACTTTC. The whole variable domain, filled in from reference TRBV2 and TRBJ2-6, reads EPEVTQTPSHQVTQMGQEVILRCVPISNHLYFYWYRQILGQKVEFLVSFYNNEISEKSEIFDDQFSVERPDGSNFTLKIRSTKLEDSAMYFCASSELGAGANVLTFGAGSRLTVL.

In its sample, this clone was seen a few times. The gene calls are TRBV24-1 and TRBJ2-1; no definite D call. The V end lost 3 bases, the J end lost 9 bases, and 11 bases lay between the germline ends. This CDR3 has 13 amino acids. CDR1 is KGHDR and CDR2 is SFDVKD in the germline V gene. CDR3 loop: CATSDPQLGEQFF. CDR3 in DNA: TGTGCCACCAGTGATCCTCAACTCGGTGAGCAGTTCTTC.

The J gene is TRBJ2-1, the V gene TRBV7-3, with a weak D call TRBD2 (5 bases). Germline V gene lookup returns CDR1 SGHTA and CDR2 FQGTGA. The germline V and J ends were trimmed by 1 base and 6 bases, with 10 bases remaining between them. The CDR3 length is 14 residues. CDR3 in amino acids: CASSLRGLSNEQFF. CDR3 DNA sequence: TGTGCCAGCAGCTTAAGAGGGCTTAGCAATGAGCAGTTCTTC.

This clone was seen once. J is TRBJ1-3 and V is TRBV7-9; 9 nucleotides line up with TRBD1. The V gene's germline CDR1 is SEHNR and CDR2 FQNEAQ (reference sequence). Trimming took 3 bases from V and 3 from J; bases not matched to a gene: 3. This CDR3 region has 15 residues. CDR3 loop: CASSFSTGGGNTIYF. CDR3 bases: TGTGCCAGCAGCTTCTCGACAGGGGGTGGAAACACCATATATTTT.

A remark on this clone: Other DNA sequences within the sample encode an identical CDR3. The CDR3 here is CAWSVGRDYGYTF. CDR3 bases: TGTGCCTGGAGTGTCGGCAGGGACTATGGCTACACCTTC. The gene calls are TRBV30 and TRBJ1-2; weak D call: TRBD1 (5 bases). V was cut by 0 bases and J by 3 bases, with 8 bases left in between. This CDR3 has 13 residues. Germline assignment: CDR1 GTSNPN and CDR2 SVGIG (reference sequence).